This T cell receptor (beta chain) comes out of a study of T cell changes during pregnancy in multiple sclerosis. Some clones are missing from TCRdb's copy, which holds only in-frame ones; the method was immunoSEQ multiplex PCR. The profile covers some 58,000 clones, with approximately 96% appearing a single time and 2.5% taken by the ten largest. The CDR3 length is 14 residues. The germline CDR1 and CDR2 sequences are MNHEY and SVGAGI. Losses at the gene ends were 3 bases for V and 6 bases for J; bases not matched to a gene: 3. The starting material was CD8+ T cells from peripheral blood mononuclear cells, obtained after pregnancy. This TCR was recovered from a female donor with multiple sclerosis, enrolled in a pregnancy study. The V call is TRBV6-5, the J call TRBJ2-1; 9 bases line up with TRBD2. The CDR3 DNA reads TGTGCCAGCAGTTATGGGACTAGCTTCAATGAGCAGTTCTTC. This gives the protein CASSYGTSFNEQFF.